A selection of T cell receptor beta chains follows, all from one sample in a study of T cells in localized non-small cell lung cancer. The repertoire was sequenced with immunoSEQ multiplex PCR; TCRdb's copy has only in-frame clones and lacks some. Here the sample spans 20,000 to 25,000 clones, more than 85% being singletons. The source material was peripheral blood, sampled before any cancer treatment. Source of these receptors: a woman aged 40-70 years with stage I lung adenocarcinoma. CDR3s include the opening cysteine and the closing phenylalanine or tryptophan. Each record gives: D gene, clone size, V gene, J gene, CDR3 DNA, CDR3 protein. D genes are given only for firm matches. Clone size appears in some rows only: once, few, many, or a class for an expanded clone.

D gene: TRBD1
clone size: -
V gene: TRBV10-1
J gene: TRBJ1-5
CDR3 DNA: TGCGCCAGCAATTCGAGATGGACAGGATATAGCAATCAGCCCCAGCATTTT
CDR3 protein: CASNSRWTGYSNQPQHF

D gene: -
clone size: -
V gene: TRBV6-5
J gene: TRBJ2-7
CDR3 DNA: TGTGCCAGCAGTTACGCCCAGACATTCTCCTACGAGCAGTACTTC
CDR3 protein: CASSYAQTFSYEQYF

D gene: -
clone size: -
V gene: TRBV7-9
J gene: TRBJ1-2
CDR3 DNA: TGTGCCAGCACTAGAGGGGCAGCTAACTATGGCTACACCTTC
CDR3 protein: CASTRGAANYGYTF

D gene: -
clone size: few
V gene: TRBV27
J gene: TRBJ2-2
CDR3 DNA: TGTGCCAGCAGTCTCCACCGGGACTCTTTGGCGAACACCGGGGAGCTGTTTTTT
CDR3 protein: CASSLHRDSLANTGELFF

D gene: TRBD2
clone size: few
V gene: TRBV19
J gene: TRBJ2-7
CDR3 DNA: TGTGCCAGTAGTATAAGCGTCCCCCTCAATGCTCCCGGTGCGGGAGGGTTTAAATACGAGCAGTACTTC
CDR3 protein: CASSISVPLNAPGAGGFKYEQYF

D gene: -
clone size: -
V gene: TRBV7-7
J gene: TRBJ2-3
CDR3 DNA: TGTGCCAGCAGCTCAAATACCGGGAGCAATACGCAGTATTTT
CDR3 protein: CASSSNTGSNTQYF

D gene: -
clone size: -
V gene: TRBV23-1
J gene: TRBJ2-5
CDR3 DNA: TGCGCCAGCAGTCAATCGTGGTGTTCAGGGCATGGGGAGACCCAGTACTTC
CDR3 protein: CASSQSWCSGHGETQYF

D gene: -
clone size: once
V gene: TRBV6-5
J gene: TRBJ1-1
CDR3 DNA: TGTGCCAGCAGTCCACAGTCCTTGAACACTGAAGCTTTCTTT
CDR3 protein: CASSPQSLNTEAFF

D gene: -
clone size: -
V gene: TRBV30
J gene: TRBJ1-1
CDR3 DNA: TGTGCCTGGAGTATCCAGGGCACTGAAGCTTTCTTT
CDR3 protein: CAWSIQGTEAFF

D gene: -
clone size: -
V gene: TRBV6-1
J gene: TRBJ2-1
CDR3 DNA: TGTGCCAGCAGGGGGGTGGATGAGCAGTTCTTC
CDR3 protein: CASRGVDEQFF

D gene: TRBD2
clone size: -
V gene: TRBV12-5
J gene: TRBJ2-1
CDR3 DNA: TGTGCTAGTGGGTATAGCGGGAGAGGTTTGTCCCTTTACAATGAGCAGTTCTTC
CDR3 protein: CASGYSGRGLSLYNEQFF

D gene: -
clone size: -
V gene: TRBV18
J gene: TRBJ2-3
CDR3 DNA: TGTGCCAGCTCACCCATGGGAAGAGGGGCCCCCACAGATACGCAGTATTTT
CDR3 protein: CASSPMGRGAPTDTQYF

D gene: TRBD1
clone size: -
V gene: TRBV2
J gene: TRBJ2-7
CDR3 DNA: TGTGCCAGCAAGTTCAGGGGGTCAGAGGGGTACTTC
CDR3 protein: CASKFRGSEGYF

D gene: TRBD2
clone size: -
V gene: TRBV7-3
J gene: TRBJ2-5
CDR3 DNA: TGTGCCAGCAGCTTACCACTAGCGGTCCAAGAGACCCAGTACTTC
CDR3 protein: CASSLPLAVQETQYF

D gene: -
clone size: few
V gene: TRBV4-2
J gene: TRBJ1-1
CDR3 DNA: TGTGCCAGCAGCCAGCCAAAAGGCACTGAAGCTTTCTTT
CDR3 protein: CASSQPKGTEAFF

D gene: -
clone size: -
V gene: TRBV30
J gene: TRBJ2-3
CDR3 DNA: TGTGCCTGGAAACCTCCTCCGTGGACCCGAGGGGGGGATACGCAGTATTTT
CDR3 protein: CAWKPPPWTRGGDTQYF

D gene: -
clone size: -
V gene: TRBV7-9
J gene: TRBJ2-5
CDR3 DNA: TGTGCCAGCACCCTTTCGGGGGAAGAGACCCAGTACTTC
CDR3 protein: CASTLSGEETQYF

D gene: TRBD1
clone size: -
V gene: TRBV7-2
J gene: TRBJ1-3
CDR3 DNA: TGTGCCAGCAGCCCCACTGGACAGGGCAACACCATATATTTT
CDR3 protein: CASSPTGQGNTIYF

D gene: -
clone size: -
V gene: TRBV6-6
J gene: TRBJ1-5
CDR3 DNA: TGTGCCAGCAAAAACCCCAATCAGCCCCAGCATTTT
CDR3 protein: CASKNPNQPQHF

D gene: TRBD1
clone size: -
V gene: TRBV19
J gene: TRBJ1-5
CDR3 DNA: TGTGCCAGCACAAAACGTACAGGGGGAGATCAGCCCCAGCATTTT
CDR3 protein: CASTKRTGGDQPQHF

D gene: TRBD1
clone size: -
V gene: TRBV28
J gene: TRBJ2-7
CDR3 DNA: TGTGCCAGCCTGGACAGGGTCTCTAACGAGCAGTACTTC
CDR3 protein: CASLDRVSNEQYF

D gene: -
clone size: -
V gene: TRBV11-3
J gene: TRBJ2-7
CDR3 DNA: TGTGCCAGCAGCTTTGGGACCTCGGGGCAGTACTTC
CDR3 protein: CASSFGTSGQYF

D gene: TRBD2
clone size: -
V gene: TRBV30
J gene: TRBJ2-1
CDR3 DNA: TGTGCCTGGAACCGCAGAGCTAGCGGGGGGGGTCGGAATGAGCAGTTCTTC
CDR3 protein: CAWNRRASGGGRNEQFF

D gene: -
clone size: -
V gene: TRBV6-6
J gene: TRBJ1-2
CDR3 DNA: TGTGCCAGCAGTTATCAAGGGGCTAACTATGGCTACACCTTC
CDR3 protein: CASSYQGANYGYTF

D gene: -
clone size: -
V gene: TRBV4-2
J gene: TRBJ1-4
CDR3 DNA: TGTGCCAGCAGCCCCAGGGAGGGGGGGGAAAAACTGTTTTTT
CDR3 protein: CASSPREGGEKLFF

D gene: -
clone size: -
V gene: TRBV7-9
J gene: TRBJ1-2
CDR3 DNA: TGTGCCAGCAGCTTGAGTCTCGGGCATGGCTACACCTTC
CDR3 protein: CASSLSLGHGYTF

D gene: TRBD2
clone size: once
V gene: TRBV6-4
J gene: TRBJ2-2
CDR3 DNA: TGTGCCAGCAGTGCCGGGACTAGCGACACCGGGGAGCTGTTTTTT
CDR3 protein: CASSAGTSDTGELFF

D gene: -
clone size: once
V gene: TRBV5-1
J gene: TRBJ2-5
CDR3 DNA: TGCGCCAGCAGCCCGGGGACTCGACAAGAGACCCAGTACTTC
CDR3 protein: CASSPGTRQETQYF

D gene: -
clone size: -
V gene: TRBV11-2
J gene: TRBJ2-1
CDR3 DNA: TGTGCCAGCAGCCGCACAGGGTGGTCCTACAATGAGCAGTTCTTC
CDR3 protein: CASSRTGWSYNEQFF

D gene: TRBD2
clone size: -
V gene: TRBV11-3
J gene: TRBJ2-5
CDR3 DNA: TGTGCCAGCAGCCTTGGGGGGGTCGAGACCCAGTACTTC
CDR3 protein: CASSLGGVETQYF

D gene: -
clone size: -
V gene: TRBV7-2
J gene: TRBJ2-3
CDR3 DNA: TGTGCCAGCAGCGACAGGGCGGGGGATACGCAGTATTTT
CDR3 protein: CASSDRAGDTQYF

D gene: -
clone size: -
V gene: TRBV28
J gene: TRBJ2-7
CDR3 DNA: TGTGCCAGCAGGGGGAGCGGTCCGTCCTACGAGCAGTACTTC
CDR3 protein: CASRGSGPSYEQYF

D gene: TRBD2
clone size: -
V gene: TRBV27
J gene: TRBJ2-7
CDR3 DNA: TGTGCCAGCAGTTTGGCTAGCGGGAGGGCCTACGAGCAGTACTTC
CDR3 protein: CASSLASGRAYEQYF

D gene: -
clone size: -
V gene: TRBV5-1
J gene: TRBJ2-2
CDR3 DNA: TGCGCCAGCAGCTCCACCCTTGTACGATACACTAACACCGGGGAGCTGTTTTTT
CDR3 protein: CASSSTLVRYTNTGELFF

D gene: -
clone size: -
V gene: TRBV19
J gene: TRBJ2-1
CDR3 DNA: TGTGCCAGTAGTATAGGGCAGAATGAGCAGTTCTTC
CDR3 protein: CASSIGQNEQFF

D gene: -
clone size: -
V gene: TRBV10-2
J gene: TRBJ2-7
CDR3 DNA: TGCGCCAGCAGTGACTCGGGAAGCGAGCAGTACTTC
CDR3 protein: CASSDSGSEQYF

D gene: -
clone size: few
V gene: TRBV5-1
J gene: TRBJ2-5
CDR3 DNA: TGCGCCAGCAGCTTGGAGGCGGTGGGCAGCAGTCAAGAGACCCAGTACTTC
CDR3 protein: CASSLEAVGSSQETQYF

D gene: -
clone size: once
V gene: TRBV7-9
J gene: TRBJ2-2
CDR3 DNA: TGTGCCAGCGTAAACCACAGGGAGTATATGGGGGAGCTGTTTTTT
CDR3 protein: CASVNHREYMGELFF

D gene: -
clone size: -
V gene: TRBV11-3
J gene: TRBJ2-7
CDR3 DNA: TGTGCCAGCAGCTTCTGGGAGACTCTGGAAATTAGCTCCTACGAGCAGTACTTC
CDR3 protein: CASSFWETLEISSYEQYF

D gene: -
clone size: -
V gene: TRBV9
J gene: TRBJ2-7
CDR3 DNA: TGTGCCAGCAGCGTAGTAGCTAGCTCCCCCGAGCAGTACTTC
CDR3 protein: CASSVVASSPEQYF

D gene: -
clone size: -
V gene: TRBV5-1
J gene: TRBJ2-3
CDR3 DNA: TGCGCCAGCAGCTTGGAATCGCAAAGGGGCACAGATACGCAGTATTTT
CDR3 protein: CASSLESQRGTDTQYF

D gene: -
clone size: once
V gene: TRBV7-8
J gene: TRBJ2-5
CDR3 DNA: TGTGCCAGCAGCCGATGGAGGGAGACCCAGTACTTC
CDR3 protein: CASSRWRETQYF

D gene: TRBD1
clone size: once
V gene: TRBV6-5
J gene: TRBJ1-4
CDR3 DNA: TGTGCCAGCAGGGACAGGGGGGGAGGAGAAAAACTGTTTTTT
CDR3 protein: CASRDRGGGEKLFF

D gene: -
clone size: -
V gene: TRBV27
J gene: TRBJ1-1
CDR3 DNA: TGTGCCAGCAGTTTATGGGGGAACACTGAAGCTTTCTTT
CDR3 protein: CASSLWGNTEAFF

D gene: TRBD1
clone size: -
V gene: TRBV15
J gene: TRBJ1-5
CDR3 DNA: TGTGCCACCAGCATCCAGGGGGGGGTAGGTCAGCCCCAGCATTTT
CDR3 protein: CATSIQGGVGQPQHF

D gene: TRBD1
clone size: -
V gene: TRBV4-2
J gene: TRBJ2-3
CDR3 DNA: TGTGCCAGCAGCCAAGAGGGAGGACAGGGCGCCACAGATACGCAGTATTTT
CDR3 protein: CASSQEGGQGATDTQYF

D gene: -
clone size: -
V gene: TRBV7-2
J gene: TRBJ2-1
CDR3 DNA: TGTGCCAGCAGCCCAGGGGGCGGGAGGGGGTCCTACAATGAGCAGTTCTTC
CDR3 protein: CASSPGGGRGSYNEQFF

D gene: -
clone size: -
V gene: TRBV7-9
J gene: TRBJ1-3
CDR3 DNA: TGTGCCAGCAGCCGGACGGGTCCTGGAAACACCATATATTTT
CDR3 protein: CASSRTGPGNTIYF

D gene: -
clone size: -
V gene: TRBV5-4
J gene: TRBJ2-2
CDR3 DNA: TGTGCCAGCAGCAAGGCGGACCAAACCGGGGAGCTGTTTTTT
CDR3 protein: CASSKADQTGELFF